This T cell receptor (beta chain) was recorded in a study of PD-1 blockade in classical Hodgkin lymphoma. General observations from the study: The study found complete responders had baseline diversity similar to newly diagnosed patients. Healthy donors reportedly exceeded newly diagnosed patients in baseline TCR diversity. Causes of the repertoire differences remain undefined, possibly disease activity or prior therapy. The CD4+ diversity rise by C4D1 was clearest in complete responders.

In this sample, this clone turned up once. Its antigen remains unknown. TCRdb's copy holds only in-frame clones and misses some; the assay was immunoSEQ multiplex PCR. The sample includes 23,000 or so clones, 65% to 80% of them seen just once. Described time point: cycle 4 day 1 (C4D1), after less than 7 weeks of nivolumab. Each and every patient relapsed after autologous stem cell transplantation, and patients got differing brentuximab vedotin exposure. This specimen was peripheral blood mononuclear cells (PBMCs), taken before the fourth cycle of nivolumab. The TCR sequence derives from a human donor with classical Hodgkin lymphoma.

As DNA, the CDR3 is TGTGCCAGCAGTACGATACGGGGGGCAGGTGGCTACACCTTC. Protein product: CASSTIRGAGGYTF. The chain is built from TRBV6-5 and TRBJ1-2; D is possibly TRBD1 (6 bases). Deletions cut 5 bases from V and 7 bases from J, with 17 bases between. Germline V gene sequence: CDR1 MNHEY, CDR2 SVGAGI. This CDR3 is 14 amino acids long.